The source of this T cell receptor (beta chain) is a study of T cell responses to AZD1222 COVID-19 vaccine. On the study more broadly: Second-dose groups at about 4 or about 12 weeks were pooled.

TCRdb's table, derived via immunoSEQ multiplex PCR, lists solely in-frame clones and lacks some. This table holds about 140,000 clones, 80% to 95% found once. Trimming shortened V by 0 bases and J by 3 bases, and 7 bases separated the two germline ends. The CDR3 is 14 residues long. The V gene's germline CDR1 is SGDLS and CDR2 YYNGEE. The clonotype comes from an adult in good health. The rearrangement links TRBV9 to TRBJ1-5, with a weak D call TRBD1 (5 bases). The source was peripheral blood, collected on day 0 of AZD1222 vaccination. CDR3 coding DNA: TGTGCCAGCAGCGTAGGGGGGTCCAATCAGCCCCAGCATTTT. Its protein is CASSVGGSNQPQHF.